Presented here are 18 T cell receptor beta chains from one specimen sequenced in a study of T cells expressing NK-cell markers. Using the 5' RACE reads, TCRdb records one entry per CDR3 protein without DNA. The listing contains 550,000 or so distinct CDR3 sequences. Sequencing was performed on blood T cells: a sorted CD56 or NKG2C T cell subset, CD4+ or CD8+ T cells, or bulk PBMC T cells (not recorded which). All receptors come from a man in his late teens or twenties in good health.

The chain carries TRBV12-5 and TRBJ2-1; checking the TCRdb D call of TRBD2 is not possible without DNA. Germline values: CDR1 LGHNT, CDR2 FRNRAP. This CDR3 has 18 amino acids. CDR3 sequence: CASGILAGGLGSYNEQFF. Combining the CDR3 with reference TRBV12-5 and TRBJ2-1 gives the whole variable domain DARVTQTPRHKVTEMGQEVTMRCQPILGHNTVFWYRQTMMQGLELLAYFRNRAPLDDSGMPKDRFSAEMPDATLATLKIQPSEPRDSAVYFCASGILAGGLGSYNEQFFGPGTRLTVL.

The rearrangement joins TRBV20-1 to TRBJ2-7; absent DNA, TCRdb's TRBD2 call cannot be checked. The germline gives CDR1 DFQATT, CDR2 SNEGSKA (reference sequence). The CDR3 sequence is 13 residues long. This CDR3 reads CSASEGEVREQYF.

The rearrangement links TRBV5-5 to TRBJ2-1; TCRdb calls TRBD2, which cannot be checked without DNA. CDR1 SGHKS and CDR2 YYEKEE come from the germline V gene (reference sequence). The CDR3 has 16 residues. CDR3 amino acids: CASSSLAGGLYNEQFF.

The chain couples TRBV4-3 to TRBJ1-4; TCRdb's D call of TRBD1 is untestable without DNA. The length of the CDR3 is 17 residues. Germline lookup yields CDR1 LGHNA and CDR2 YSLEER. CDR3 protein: CASSQMINSGNWEKLFF.

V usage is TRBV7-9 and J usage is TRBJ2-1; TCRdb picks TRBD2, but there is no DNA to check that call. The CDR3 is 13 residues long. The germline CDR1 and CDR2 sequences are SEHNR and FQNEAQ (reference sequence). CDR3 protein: CASSLEMREIGFF.

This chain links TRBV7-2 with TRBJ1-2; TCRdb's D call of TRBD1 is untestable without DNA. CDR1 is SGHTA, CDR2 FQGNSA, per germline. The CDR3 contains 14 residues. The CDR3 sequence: CASSLDGTAYGYTF.

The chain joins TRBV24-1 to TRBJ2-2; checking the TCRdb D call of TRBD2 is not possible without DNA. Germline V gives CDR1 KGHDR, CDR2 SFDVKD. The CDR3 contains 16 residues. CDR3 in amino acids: CATSDLVAGAIGELFF.

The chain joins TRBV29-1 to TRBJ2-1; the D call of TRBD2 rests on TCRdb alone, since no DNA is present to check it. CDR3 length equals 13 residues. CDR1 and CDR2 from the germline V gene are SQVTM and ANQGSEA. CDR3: CSFTVRIPGEQFF.

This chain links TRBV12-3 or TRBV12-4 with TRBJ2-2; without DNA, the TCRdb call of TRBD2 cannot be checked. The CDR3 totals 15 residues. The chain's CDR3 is CASSFGASSTGELFF.

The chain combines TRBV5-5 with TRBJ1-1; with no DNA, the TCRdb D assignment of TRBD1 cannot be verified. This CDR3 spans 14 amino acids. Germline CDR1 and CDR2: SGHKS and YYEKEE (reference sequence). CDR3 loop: CASSSTQGGTEAFF.

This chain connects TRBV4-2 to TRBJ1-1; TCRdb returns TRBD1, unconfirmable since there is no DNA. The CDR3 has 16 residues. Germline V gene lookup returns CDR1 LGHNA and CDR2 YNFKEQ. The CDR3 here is CASSQEVRVSNTEAFF.

CDR3: CASSRNRASGAKSSYNEQFF. The J gene is TRBJ2-1, the V gene TRBV7-6; TCRdb indicates TRBD2, and absent DNA this call remains unverified. Germline V gene sequence: CDR1 SGHVS, CDR2 FNYEAQ. This CDR3 contains 20 residues.

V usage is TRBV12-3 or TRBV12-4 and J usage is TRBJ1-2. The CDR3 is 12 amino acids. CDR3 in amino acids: CASSFWGTGYTF.

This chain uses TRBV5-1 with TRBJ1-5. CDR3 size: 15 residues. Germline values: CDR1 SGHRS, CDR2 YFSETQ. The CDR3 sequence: CASSLAAAGEGPQHF.

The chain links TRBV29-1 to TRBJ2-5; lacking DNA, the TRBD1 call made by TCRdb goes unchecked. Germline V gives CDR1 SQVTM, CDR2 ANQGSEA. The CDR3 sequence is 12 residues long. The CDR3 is CSVRTGTETQYF.

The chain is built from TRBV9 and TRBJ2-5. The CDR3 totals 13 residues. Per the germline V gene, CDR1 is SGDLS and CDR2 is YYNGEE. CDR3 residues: CASSVSLSETQYF.

CDR3 region: CASSYQGKNNEQYF. The chain uses TRBV27 and TRBJ2-7; TCRdb's D call of TRBD1 is untestable without DNA. Germline assignment: CDR1 MNHEY and CDR2 SMNVEV (reference sequence). This CDR3 is built from 14 residues.

The CDR3 sequence is CASSEDLRGGGRSYEQYF. This chain joins TRBV2 and TRBJ2-7; checking the TCRdb D call of TRBD2 is not possible without DNA. CDR3 length: 18 amino acids. Germline CDR1 reads SNHLY; CDR2 reads FYNNEI.